These 27 T cell receptor beta chains share one sample of origin, sequenced in a study of T and B cells in COVID-19 patients. Blood genomic DNA input for TRB amplification was 250-500 ng. TRB rearrangements were amplified by multiplex PCR with BIOMED2 TRB-A/B primers. MiXCR, applied by TCRdb to the multiplex PCR reads, yields one record per CDR3 protein. The data show 7,700 or so distinct CDR3 sequences, roughly 31% seen once. Material: blood. The receptors shown here come from a human donor with active COVID-19.

This CDR3 reads CASRPGQGVYGYTF. The CDR3 DNA sequence: TGTGCCAGCAGACCGGGACAGGGTGTCTATGGCTACACCTTC. V usage is TRBV12-3 or TRBV12-4 and J usage is TRBJ1-2, with TRBD1 identical over 9 bases. V gave up 6 bases and J gave up 4 bases; unmatched junction bases: 6. The CDR3 is made up of 14 amino acids.

This clonotype was counted only a few times. This chain joins TRBV27 and TRBJ1-2, with 8 bases identical to TRBD1. V shed 7 bases and J 4 bases; nucleotides not matched to a gene: 8. Germline V CDR1 and CDR2: MNHEY, SMNVEV (reference sequence). The CDR3 covers 14 residues. The chain's CDR3 is CASMETGDLYGYTF. The DNA of the CDR3 is TGTGCCAGCATGGAGACAGGGGATCTCTATGGCTACACCTTC.

V gene TRBV29-1 combines with J gene TRBJ1-4; D call uncertain. There are 13 residues in the CDR3. CDR1 is SQVTM, CDR2 ANQGSEA, per germline. V was trimmed by 3 bases and J by 7 bases, leaving 12 bases between them. Here the CDR3 reads CSVDEGTGEKLFF. The CDR3 DNA follows: TGCAGCGTTGATGAGGGCACGGGTGAAAAACTGTTTTTT.

Concerning this clonotype: Just one base apart from a much larger clone, this may be a read error. V usage is TRBV13 and J usage is TRBJ2-6; either TRBD1 or TRBD2 may supply D (6 bases each). This CDR3 has 17 residues. The germline CDR1 and CDR2 sequences are PRHDT and FYEKMQ (reference sequence). V was shortened by 8 bases and J by 4 bases, with 21 bases between the two germline ends. The DNA for the CDR3 is TGTGCCAGCGCCGGTATGGGGGGCTCGACGGGGGCCAACGTCCTGACTTTC. This encodes CASAGMGGSTGANVLTF.

This sequence joins TRBV27 and TRBJ2-7; 9 bases are shared with TRBD1. The CDR3 sequence is 14 residues long. V lost 3 bases and J lost 7; bases outside the gene matches: 7. The germline gives CDR1 MNHEY, CDR2 SMNVEV (reference sequence). CDR3 residues: CASSLRDRVREQYF. The CDR3 nucleotides read TGTGCCAGCAGTTTGCGGGACAGGGTAAGGGAGCAGTACTTC.

In its sample, this clonotype is large. This chain joins TRBV29-1 and TRBJ2-3; 8 nucleotides agree with TRBD2. Germline V gene sequence: CDR1 SQVTM, CDR2 ANQGSEA. CDR3 length: 13 amino acids. Trimming cost V 5 bases and J 0 bases; bases outside gene matches: 1. CDR3 residues: CSVSGGSTDTQYF. The CDR3 DNA reads TGCAGCGTTAGCGGGGGTAGCACAGATACGCAGTATTTT.

This sequence joins TRBV7-6 and TRBJ2-5, with TRBD2 identical over 11 bases. V dropped 1 base and J dropped 0; count of bases not matched to a gene: 7. The CDR3 length is 18 residues. The germline CDR1 and CDR2 sequences are SGHVS and FNYEAQ. The CDR3 reads CASSLGLAGGLYQETQYF. In DNA form, the CDR3 reads TGTGCCAGCAGCTTAGGGCTAGCGGGGGGCCTGTACCAAGAGACCCAGTACTTC. Together with reference TRBV7-6 and TRBJ2-5, the CDR3 gives the full variable domain: GAGVSQSPRYKVTKRGQDVALRCDPISGHVSLYWYRQALGQGPEFLTYFNYEAQQDKSGLPNDRFSAERPEGSISTLTIQRTEQRDSAMYRCASSLGLAGGLYQETQYFGPGTRLLVL.

This clonotype has just a few counts. The rearrangement joins TRBV5-4 to TRBJ2-7, with D perhaps TRBD2 (7 bases). The CDR3 runs 13 residues. Between the trimmed V and J ends, which lost 7 bases and 1 base, there was a span of 12 bases. Germline V gene lookup returns CDR1 SGHNT and CDR2 YYREEE (reference sequence). The CDR3 reads CASGRGGSYEQYV. The DNA for the CDR3 is TGTGCCAGCGGGAGGGGGGGGTCCTACGAGCAGTACGTC.

This clonotype was found a few times. The chain carries TRBV20-1 and TRBJ2-5; 8 bases align to TRBD2. The CDR3 totals 12 residues. Trimming cost V 7 bases and J 1 base; bases outside gene matches: 2. Germline CDR1 DFQATT, CDR2 SNEGSKA (reference sequence). CDR3 sequence reads: CSGAGGQETQYF. As DNA, the CDR3 is TGCAGTGGGGCGGGGGGCCAAGAGACCCAGTACTTC.

This clonotype has more than one count but fewer than ten. The V gene is TRBV6-2 or TRBV6-3, the J gene TRBJ1-5; D is possibly TRBD1 (5 bases). This CDR3 spans 14 amino acids. V lost 7 bases to trimming and J lost 3 bases, with 13 bases between them. Looked up from germline, CDR1 is MNHEY and CDR2 is SVGEGT. The DNA of the CDR3 is TGTGCCAGCACCCGGAACAGGCCCAATCAGCCCCAGCATTTT. Amino acids: CASTRNRPNQPQHF.

This clonotype was counted only a few times. The V call is TRBV20-1, the J call TRBJ1-1, with a weak D call TRBD1 (5 bases). V was pared by 3 bases and J by 3 bases, with 11 bases between. CDR3 length: 13 amino acids. CDR1 DFQATT and CDR2 SNEGSKA come from the germline V gene (reference sequence). The CDR3 protein is CSASYRLHTEAFF. The CDR3 nucleotides are TGCAGTGCTAGTTACAGGTTGCACACTGAAGCTTTCTTT.

V is TRBV7-2 and J is TRBJ2-3; TRBD2 is a possible D gene (5 bases). The CDR3 spans 16 residues. In germline, CDR1 is SGHTA, CDR2 FQGNSA. V lost 3 bases to trimming and J lost 1 base, with 14 bases between them. DNA of the CDR3: TGTGCCAGCAGCTTTATCAGCCTGGGAGGCACAGATACGCAGTATTTT. This encodes CASSFISLGGTDTQYF.

This sequence joins TRBV5-8 and TRBJ2-5; 7 bases are shared with TRBD1. V lost 2 bases to trimming and J lost 1 base; unmatched junction nucleotides: 5. The germline V gene has CDR1 SGHTS and CDR2 YDEGEE. The CDR3 has 15 amino acids. CDR3 amino acids: CASSFGRDSQETQYF. CDR3 nucleotides: TGTGCCAGCAGCTTCGGTCGGGACAGCCAAGAGACCCAGTACTTC.

To note about this clonotype: One end of the junction is discordant with germline, which a read error may explain. This chain connects TRBV27 to TRBJ1-2; 7 bases map to TRBD1. Germline V gene lookup returns CDR1 MNHEY and CDR2 SMNVEV (reference sequence). This CDR3 has 16 amino acids. CDR3 nucleotides: TGTGCCAGCAGTTTTACGACAGGGCTTTCCTTCTATGACTACACCTTC. This encodes CASSFTTGLSFYDYTF.

V usage is TRBV7-9 and J usage is TRBJ1-6, with D possibly TRBD1 on 5 matching bases. Trimming took 1 base from V and 9 from J, leaving 16 bases between them. Germline CDR1 reads SEHNR; CDR2 reads FQNEAQ (reference sequence). The CDR3 runs to 16 residues. CDR3 nucleotides: TGTGCCAGCAGCTTAGTATCTGGGGGAGAGGGTTCACCCCTCCACTTT. This encodes CASSLVSGGEGSPLHF. The full variable domain, in which reference TRBV7-9 and TRBJ1-6 provide the parts outside the CDR3, is DTGVSQNPRHKITKRGQNVTFRCDPISEHNRLYWYRQTLGQGPEFLTYFQNEAQLEKSRLLSDRFSAERPKGSFSTLEIQRTEQGDSAMYLCASSLVSGGEGSPLHFGNGTRLTVT.

This clonotype is judged medium-sized. This chain links TRBV5-4 with TRBJ2-5; tentative D call: TRBD1 (5 bases). Germline V gene lookup returns CDR1 SGHNT and CDR2 YYREEE (reference sequence). CDR3 length: 13 amino acids. The V and J ends lost 0 bases and 7 bases respectively, with 10 bases between them. CDR3 region: CASSLDHQGTQYF. CDR3 DNA: TGTGCCAGCAGCTTGGACCACCAGGGGACCCAGTACTTC.

A remark on this clonotype: Germline is not matched at one junction end, which may reflect a read error. The rearrangement joins TRBV5-1 to TRBJ2-3, with D perhaps matching TRBD1 (6 bases). The CDR3 loop spans 15 amino acids. Germline V lookup: CDR1 SGHRS, CDR2 YFSETQ. For the CDR3, the DNA is TGCGCCAGCACCTTGGGGGCAGGGACGACAGATACGCAGTATTTT. Residues: CASTLGAGTTDTQYF. Supplemented by reference TRBV5-1 and TRBJ2-3, the full variable domain reads KAGVTQTPRYLIKTRGQQVTLSCSPISGHRSVSWYQQTPGQGLQFLFEYFSETQRNKGNFPGRFSGRQFSNSRSEMNVSTLELGDSALYLCASTLGAGTTDTQYFGPGTRLTVL.

The V gene is TRBV7-2, the J gene TRBJ1-2, with 8 bases identical to TRBD1. The V and J ends lost 3 bases and 3 bases, in that order; junction bases with no gene match: 3. Germline CDR1 SGHTA, CDR2 FQGNSA. The CDR3 loop spans 14 amino acids. The CDR3, as DNA: TGTGCCAGCAGCTTGGACAGGGTGGACTATGGCTACACCTTC. Translation: CASSLDRVDYGYTF.

This clonotype is labeled medium-sized. This sequence joins TRBV19 and TRBJ1-2, with D maybe TRBD1 (5 bases). V lost 9 bases and J lost 8, with 13 bases in between. The CDR3 spans 11 residues. Germline lookup yields CDR1 LNHDA and CDR2 SQIVND (reference sequence). The CDR3 nucleotides are TGTGCCAGCGGGCAGGGTCAAGGCTACACCTTC. Translation gives CASGQGQGYTF.

This chain joins TRBV20-1 and TRBJ2-1; D gene ambiguous. Between the trimmed V and J ends, which lost 5 bases and 1 base, there was a span of 6 bases. The CDR3 length is 12 residues. Looked up from germline, CDR1 is DFQATT and CDR2 is SNEGSKA (reference sequence). CDR3 in DNA: TGCAGTGCTTTGACTTCCTACAATGAGCAGTTCTTC. Residues: CSALTSYNEQFF.

This clonotype has only a few counts. The chain carries TRBV6-5 and TRBJ1-1; D is ambiguous. V was pared by 7 bases and J by 2 bases, with 11 bases between. Germline CDR1 MNHEY, CDR2 SVGAGI. This CDR3 is 13 amino acids long. CDR3 in amino acids: CASTKGRNTEAFF. The CDR3 DNA sequence: TGTGCCAGCACCAAGGGCCGTAACACTGAAGCTTTCTTT.

The chain employs TRBV5-4 and TRBJ1-2, with 10 bases fitting TRBD1. Per the germline V gene, CDR1 is SGHNT and CDR2 is YYREEE (reference sequence). V lost 3 bases and J lost 7; bases outside the gene matches: 9. This CDR3 contains 15 residues. CDR3 sequence: CASSSRQGAFSGYTF. The CDR3 nucleotides are TGTGCCAGCAGCTCGAGACAGGGGGCTTTCAGTGGCTACACCTTC. Variable domain in full (rest from reference TRBV5-4 and TRBJ1-2): ETGVTQSPTHLIKTRGQQVTLRCSSQSGHNTVSWYQQALGQGPQFIFQYYREEENGRGNFPPRFSGLQFPNYSSELNVNALELDDSALYLCASSSRQGAFSGYTFGSGTRLTVV.

This clonotype was detected a few times. The chain joins TRBV7-6 to TRBJ1-4; D unresolved. V was pared by 4 bases and J by 5 bases, with 5 bases between. This CDR3 has 12 residues. Germline V gives CDR1 SGHVS, CDR2 FNYEAQ. The CDR3 coding sequence is TGTGCCAGCAGCTCCGAAAATGAAAAACTGTTTTTT. It translates to CASSSENEKLFF.

This clonotype qualifies as medium-sized (0.01 to 0.1%). The chain is built from TRBV19 and TRBJ1-6; 8 bases are a match to TRBD1. CDR3 length: 16 amino acids. V lost 8 bases and J lost 2; bases outside the gene matches: 8. Per germline, CDR1 LNHDA and CDR2 SQIVND (reference sequence). In nucleotides, the CDR3 is TGTGCCAGTTCTGGTACAGGGGGTACCTATAATTCACCCCTCCACTTT. Residues: CASSGTGGTYNSPLHF.

This chain connects TRBV19 to TRBJ2-5, with 14 nucleotides matching TRBD2. Trimming removed 5 bases from V and 5 bases from J; junction bases left unmatched: 4. There are 15 residues in the CDR3. CDR1 is LNHDA and CDR2 is SQIVND in the germline V gene (reference sequence). CDR3 nucleotides: TGTGCCAGTAGTGCCGGGACTAGCGGGAGTGAGACCCAGTACTTC. This gives the protein CASSAGTSGSETQYF.

The J gene is TRBJ2-1, the V gene TRBV19; D might be TRBD2 (7 bases). V lost 0 bases to trimming and J lost 1 base, with 13 bases between them. CDR1 is LNHDA and CDR2 is SQIVND in the germline V gene (reference sequence). The CDR3 has 17 amino acids. The CDR3 sequence is CASSIDEGGGSYNEQFF. The CDR3 region has the DNA TGTGCCAGTAGTATAGACGAGGGGGGGGGATCCTACAATGAGCAGTTCTTC.

In its sample, this clonotype ranks as medium-sized. This chain connects TRBV29-1 to TRBJ1-1; 7 bases match TRBD1. The CDR3 is made up of 12 amino acids. Germline CDR1 SQVTM, CDR2 ANQGSEA. V lost 4 bases to trimming and J lost 6 bases; unmatched junction nucleotides: 5. CDR3: CSVAVGGSEAFF. CDR3 nucleotides: TGCAGCGTTGCGGTAGGGGGCTCTGAAGCTTTCTTT.